The present TCR beta chain was sequenced within a study of read filtering for tumor transcriptome and immune sequencing. At the time of active disease, bone marrow was collected from every patient. The CDR3 consists of 16 residues. In germline, CDR1 is LGHDT, CDR2 YNNKEL (reference sequence). Molecular barcoded adaptors covering alpha/delta and beta/gamma chains were used on roughly 400 ng RNA. TCRdb used MiXCR to reprocess the reads, holding one entry per CDR3 protein. The sample holds about 62,000 distinct CDR3 sequences, roughly 20% seen once. This clonotype was seen a few times. It may be a read error: a sequence one base away is much more abundant.

This receptor was identified in a donor aged 40 or older with multiple myeloma. This rearrangement joins TRBV3-1 to TRBJ1-5; 7 bases map to TRBD1. Source material: a population of CD138-negative cells sorted from bone marrow. The CDR3 sequence: CVSSQGGSYSNQPQHF. The DNA of the CDR3 is TGTGTCAGCAGCCAAGGGGGCAGTTATAGCAATCAGCCCCAGCATTTT.